A selection of T cell receptor beta chains follows, all from one sample in a study of blood T cell repertoires in COVID-19. Sequencing used immunoSEQ multiplex PCR; TCRdb keeps in-frame clones, though not all of them. Found here are 200,000 to 250,000 clones, roughly 90% of them singletons; the top ten hold around 0.85%. The sequencing input was peripheral blood. These receptors were collected from a man aged 60-69 years with COVID-19, enrolled during active disease. Each CDR3 is given with its conserved first and last residue. A D gene is named only where the DNA matches it firmly. Expanded clones get a size class; other rows say once, few or many, or leave the size out.

CDR3 protein,CDR3 DNA,J gene,V gene,clone size,D gene
CASSLGDTQYF,TGTGCCAGCAGCCTAGGAGATACGCAGTATTTT,TRBJ2-3,TRBV12-3/TRBV12-4,-,-
CASSLDRGWANVLTF,TGTGCCAGCAGCTTGGACAGGGGCTGGGCCAACGTCCTGACTTTC,TRBJ2-6,TRBV3-1/TRBV3-2,-,TRBD1
CASSKDRREGTEAFF,TGTGCCAGTAGTAAGGACAGGCGGGAAGGCACTGAAGCTTTCTTT,TRBJ1-1,TRBV19,-,TRBD1
CASSSLIYNEQFF,TGTGCCAGCAGTTCCCTAATTTACAATGAGCAGTTCTTC,TRBJ2-1,TRBV28,once,-
CASSEGLADPTDTQYF,TGTGCCAGCAGCGAGGGACTAGCGGACCCCACAGATACGCAGTATTTT,TRBJ2-3,TRBV4-2,-,TRBD2
CASSITLTGGYNSPLHF,TGTGCCAGTAGTATCACTTTGACAGGGGGGTATAATTCACCCCTCCACTTT,TRBJ1-6,TRBV19,-,TRBD1
CASSLAAGTELFF,TGTGCCAGCAGCTTGGCCGCGGGGACGGAACTGTTTTTT,TRBJ1-4,TRBV5-6,-,-
CASSLILVPYEQYF,TGTGCCAGCAGTTTGATACTAGTACCCTACGAGCAGTACTTC,TRBJ2-7,TRBV28,-,-
CASSLSGFEAFF,TGTGCCAGCAGTTTATCAGGGTTTGAAGCTTTCTTT,TRBJ1-1,TRBV12-3/TRBV12-4,-,-
CASSLGQGNYEQYF,TGCGCCAGCAGCTTGGGACAGGGGAACTACGAGCAGTACTTC,TRBJ2-7,TRBV5-1,-,TRBD1
CASSLVAGRAYEQYF,TGCGCCAGCAGCTTGGTTGCAGGTAGAGCCTACGAGCAGTACTTC,TRBJ2-7,TRBV5-1,-,-
CASSRTAPGQDYEQYF,TGTGCCAGCAGCAGGACCGCTCCGGGACAGGACTACGAGCAGTACTTC,TRBJ2-7,TRBV27,-,TRBD1
CASMTDMNTEAFF,TGTGCCAGTATGACAGACATGAACACTGAAGCTTTCTTT,TRBJ1-1,TRBV6-5,-,-